The clone carrying this T cell receptor (beta chain) is identified as medium-sized from frequency. The CDR3 extends over 12 amino acids. No DNA is given. The germline V gene has CDR1 MNHEY and CDR2 SVGAGI. Matched peripheral blood accompanied the synovial fluid taken from each patient with active arthritis. TCRdb's table, derived via immunoSEQ multiplex PCR, lists solely in-frame clones and lacks some. Reported are about 1,500 clones; the ten largest clones contain about 10%. The entry originates in a study of synovial regulatory T cells in juvenile arthritis. The TCR comes from a donor under 30 with juvenile idiopathic arthritis. V usage is TRBV6-5 and J usage is TRBJ2-7. The sample taken for sequencing was Treg cells from the synovium. The CDR3 reads CASRHSAAEQYF.